The TCR beta chain described here comes from a study of cytomegalovirus exposure and HLA in healthy donors. PCR primers comprised 60 Vbeta and 13 Jbeta primers. Some clones are missing from TCRdb's copy, which holds only in-frame ones; the method was immunoSEQ multiplex PCR. The sample consists of 130,000 to 150,000 clones, approximately 80% of them appearing once. Nominal health characterized the donors when sampled, though unrecorded immune exposures were likely. Germline assignment: CDR1 SGHNT and CDR2 YYREEE (reference sequence). Trimming cost V 1 base and J 7 bases, with 9 bases left between them. The CDR3 totals 14 residues.

This TCR derives from a woman between 50 and 59 years old in good health and CMV-seropositive. The sequencing input was PBMCs. The genes are TRBV5-4 and TRBJ1-6, with a tentative D call TRBD1 (6 bases). The CDR3 nucleotides read TGTGCCAGCAGCTTGAGTCAGGGGAATTCACCCCTCCACTTT. The encoded protein is CASSLSQGNSPLHF.